This T cell receptor beta chain was obtained from a study of identical twins. The CDR3 sequence is 15 residues long. Germline V gives CDR1 KGHDR, CDR2 SFDVKD. Trimming cost V 3 bases and J 3 bases; bases outside gene matches: 6. This clonotype has a count of ten or more. The antigen is unknown. Each CDR3 protein is one row after TCRdb ran MiXCR on the 5' RACE reads. The sample gives 650,000 to 800,000 distinct CDR3 sequences, 8% to 9% of which show up once; approximately 0.94% is in the top ten. Study-wide results and caveats: Within monozygotic twins, out-of-frame TCR alpha sharing was underestimated by the models. A lower insertion count was a feature of abundant cord blood beta clonotypes, with no such feature in memory repertoires.

These data were also reused for a study on yellow fever vaccine responses in identical twins.

The chain has TRBV24-1 and TRBJ2-5; 7 bases fit TRBD1. Sequencing used PBMCs. This sequence was found in a young woman in good health. CDR3 protein: CATSDAGTAKETQYF. In DNA, the CDR3 is TGTGCCACCAGTGATGCCGGGACAGCGAAAGAGACCCAGTACTTC.